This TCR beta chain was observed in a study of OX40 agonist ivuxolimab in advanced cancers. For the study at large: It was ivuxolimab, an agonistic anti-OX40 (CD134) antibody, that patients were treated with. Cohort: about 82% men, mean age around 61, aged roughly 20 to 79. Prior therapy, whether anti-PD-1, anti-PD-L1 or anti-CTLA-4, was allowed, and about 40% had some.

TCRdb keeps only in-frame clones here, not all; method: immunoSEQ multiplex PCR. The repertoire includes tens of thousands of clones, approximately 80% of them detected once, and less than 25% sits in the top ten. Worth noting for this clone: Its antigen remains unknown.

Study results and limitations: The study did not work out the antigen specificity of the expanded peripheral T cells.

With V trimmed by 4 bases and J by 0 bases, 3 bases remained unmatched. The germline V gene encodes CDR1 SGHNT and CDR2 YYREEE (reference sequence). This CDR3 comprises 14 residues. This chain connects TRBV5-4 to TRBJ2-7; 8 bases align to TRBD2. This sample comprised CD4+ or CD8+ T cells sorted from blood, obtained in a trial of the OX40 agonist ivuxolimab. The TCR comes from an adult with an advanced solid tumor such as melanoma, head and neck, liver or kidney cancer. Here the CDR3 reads CASSPGTSSYEQYF. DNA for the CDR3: TGTGCCAGCAGCCCGGGGACTAGCTCCTACGAGCAGTACTTC.